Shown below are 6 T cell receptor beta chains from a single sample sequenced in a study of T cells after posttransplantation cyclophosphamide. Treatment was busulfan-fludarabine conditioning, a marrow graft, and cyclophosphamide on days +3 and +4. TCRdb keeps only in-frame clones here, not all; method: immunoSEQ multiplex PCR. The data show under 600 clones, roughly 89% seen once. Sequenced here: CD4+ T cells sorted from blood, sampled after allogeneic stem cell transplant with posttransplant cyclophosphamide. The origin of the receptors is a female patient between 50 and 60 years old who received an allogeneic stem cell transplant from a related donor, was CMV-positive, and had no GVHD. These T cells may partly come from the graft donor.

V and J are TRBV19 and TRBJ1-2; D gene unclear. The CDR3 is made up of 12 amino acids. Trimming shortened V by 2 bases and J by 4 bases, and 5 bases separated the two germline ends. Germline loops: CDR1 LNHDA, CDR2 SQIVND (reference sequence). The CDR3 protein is CASSISVYGYTF. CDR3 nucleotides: TGTGCCAGTAGTATATCCGTCTATGGCTACACCTTC.

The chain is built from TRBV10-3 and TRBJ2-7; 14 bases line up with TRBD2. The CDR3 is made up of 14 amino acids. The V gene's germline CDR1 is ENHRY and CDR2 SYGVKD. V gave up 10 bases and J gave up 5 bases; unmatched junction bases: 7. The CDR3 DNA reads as TGTGCCACCTGGACTAGCGGGGGGCGTAACGAGCAGTACTTC. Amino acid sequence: CATWTSGGRNEQYF.

In DNA form, the CDR3 reads TGTGCCAGTACCAACGGACAGGTTCCTGGCTACACCTTC. Translation: CASTNGQVPGYTF. V is TRBV19 and J is TRBJ1-2; 7 positions agree with TRBD1. Losses at the gene ends were 7 bases for V and 7 bases for J; bases not matched to a gene: 9. The germline V gene has CDR1 LNHDA and CDR2 SQIVND (reference sequence). The CDR3 is 13 amino acids.

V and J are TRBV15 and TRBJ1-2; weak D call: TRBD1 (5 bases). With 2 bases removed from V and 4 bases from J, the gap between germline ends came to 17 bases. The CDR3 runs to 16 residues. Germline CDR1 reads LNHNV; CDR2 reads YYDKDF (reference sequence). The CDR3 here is CATSRTRTRAGYGYTF. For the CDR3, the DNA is TGTGCCACCAGCAGAACTCGGACAAGAGCAGGCTATGGCTACACCTTC.

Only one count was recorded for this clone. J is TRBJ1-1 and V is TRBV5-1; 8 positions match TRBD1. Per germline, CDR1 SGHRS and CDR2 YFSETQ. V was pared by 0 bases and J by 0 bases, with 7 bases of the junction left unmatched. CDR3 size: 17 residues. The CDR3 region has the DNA TGCGCCAGCAGCTTGGGGACAGGGAGCCCTCTGAACACTGAAGCTTTCTTT. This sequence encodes CASSLGTGSPLNTEAFF.

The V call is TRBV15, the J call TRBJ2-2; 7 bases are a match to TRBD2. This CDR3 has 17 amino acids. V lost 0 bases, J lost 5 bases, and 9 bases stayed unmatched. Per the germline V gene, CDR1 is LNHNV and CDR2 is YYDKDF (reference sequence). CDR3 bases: TGTGCCACCAGCAGAGATCCCGCGGGAGTAAGGACCGGGGAGCTGTTTTTT. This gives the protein CATSRDPAGVRTGELFF.